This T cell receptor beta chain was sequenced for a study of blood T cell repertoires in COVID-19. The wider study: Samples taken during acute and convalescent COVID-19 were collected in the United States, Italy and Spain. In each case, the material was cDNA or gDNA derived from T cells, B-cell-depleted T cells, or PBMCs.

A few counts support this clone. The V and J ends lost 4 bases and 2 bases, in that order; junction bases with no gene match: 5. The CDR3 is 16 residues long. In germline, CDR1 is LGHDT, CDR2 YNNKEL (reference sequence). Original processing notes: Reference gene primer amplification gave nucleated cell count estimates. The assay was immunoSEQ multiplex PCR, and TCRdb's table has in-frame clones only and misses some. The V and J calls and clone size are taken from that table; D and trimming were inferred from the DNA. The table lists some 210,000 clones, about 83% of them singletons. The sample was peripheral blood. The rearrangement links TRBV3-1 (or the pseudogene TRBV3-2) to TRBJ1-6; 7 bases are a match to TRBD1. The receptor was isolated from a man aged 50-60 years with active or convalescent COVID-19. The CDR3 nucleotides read TGTGCCAGCAGCCCAAGAGGGACAGCCTATAATTCACCCCTCCACTTT. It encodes CASSPRGTAYNSPLHF.